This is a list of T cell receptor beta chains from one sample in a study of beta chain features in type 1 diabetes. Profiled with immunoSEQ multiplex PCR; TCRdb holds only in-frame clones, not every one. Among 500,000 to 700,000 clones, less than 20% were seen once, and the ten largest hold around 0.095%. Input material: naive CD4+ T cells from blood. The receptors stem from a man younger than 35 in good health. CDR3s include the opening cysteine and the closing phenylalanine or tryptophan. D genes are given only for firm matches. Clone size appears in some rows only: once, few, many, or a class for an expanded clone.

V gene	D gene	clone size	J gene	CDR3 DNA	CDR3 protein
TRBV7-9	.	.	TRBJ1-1	TGTGCCAGCAGCTCGTTGGGTCCCACTGAAGCTTTCTTT	CASSSLGPTEAFF
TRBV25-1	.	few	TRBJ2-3	TGTGCCAGCAGTGTGACAGGAGGCACAGATACGCAGTATTTT	CASSVTGGTDTQYF
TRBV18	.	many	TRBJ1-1	TGTGCCAGCTCCCCAGGGAACACTGAAGCTTTCTTT	CASSPGNTEAFF
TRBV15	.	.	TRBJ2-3	TGTGCCACCAGCAGGGAACGGATCCACACAGATACGCAGTATTTT	CATSRERIHTDTQYF
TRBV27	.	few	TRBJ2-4	TGTGCCAGCACCGCAGTCGGGCTAGCCAAAAACATTCAGTACTTC	CASTAVGLAKNIQYF
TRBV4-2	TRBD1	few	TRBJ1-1	TGTGCCAGCAGCCAAGGGGACAGGGAAGAGGCCGAAGCTTTCTTT	CASSQGDREEAEAFF
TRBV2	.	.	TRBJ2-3	TGTGCCAGCAGTGGGAGGGATACGCAGTATTTT	CASSGRDTQYF
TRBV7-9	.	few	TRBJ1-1	TGTGCCAGCAGCTTGAAGGGGCGGAACACTGAAGCTTTCTTT	CASSLKGRNTEAFF
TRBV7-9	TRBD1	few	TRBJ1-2	TGTGCCAGCAGCTTATGGGGGACAGAGTTATATGGCTACACCTTC	CASSLWGTELYGYTF
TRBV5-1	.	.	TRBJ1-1	TGCGCCAGCAGCTTGGTAGGCACTGAAGCTTTCTTT	CASSLVGTEAFF
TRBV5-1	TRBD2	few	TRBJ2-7	TGCGCCAGCAGCGTAGGGACTAGCGGACCATACGAGCAGTACTTC	CASSVGTSGPYEQYF
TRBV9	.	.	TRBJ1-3	TGTGCCAGCAGCGTGCAGGATGCCTCTGGAAACACCATATATTTT	CASSVQDASGNTIYF
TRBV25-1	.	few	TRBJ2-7	TGTGCCAGCAGTCTTCCGACCCCGACCTACGAGCAGTACTTC	CASSLPTPTYEQYF
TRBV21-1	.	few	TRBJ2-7	TGTGCCAGCAGCAAAGCGGACTACTACGAGCAGTACTTC	CASSKADYYEQYF
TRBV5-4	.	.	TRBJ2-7	TGTGCCAGCAGCTTGAGGTTTGGGGCTGGCTCTGGCGAGCAGTACTTC	CASSLRFGAGSGEQYF
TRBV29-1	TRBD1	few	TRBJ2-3	TGCAGCGTTATCCGGGACAGGGGCACAGATACGCAGTATTTT	CSVIRDRGTDTQYF
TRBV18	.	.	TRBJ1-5	TGTGCCAGCTCACCATCACAGGGCAATCAGCCCCAGCATTTT	CASSPSQGNQPQHF
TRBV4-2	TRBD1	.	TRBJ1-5	TGTGCCAGCAGCCAAGGGACAGGGGGTTTCGAGCCCCAGCATTTT	CASSQGTGGFEPQHF
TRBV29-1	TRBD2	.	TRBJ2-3	TGCAGCCAAGCGGGGGGTCTGAGAGATACGCAGTATTTT	CSQAGGLRDTQYF
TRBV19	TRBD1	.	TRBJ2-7	TGTGCCAGTAGTCCGGGACAGGTCTTTCACGAGCAGTACTTC	CASSPGQVFHEQYF
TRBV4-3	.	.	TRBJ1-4	TGCGCCAGCAGCCAAGAGGGAACAACTAATGAAAAACTGTTTTTT	CASSQEGTTNEKLFF
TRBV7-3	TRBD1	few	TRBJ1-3	TGTGCCAGCAGCCCCACAGGCCGGACAGGGTCGTCTGGAAACACCATATATTTT	CASSPTGRTGSSGNTIYF
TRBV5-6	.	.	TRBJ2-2	TGTGCCAGCAGCTCCCGGGATCGCGGGGTAATACGCACCGGGGAGCTGTTTTTT	CASSSRDRGVIRTGELFF
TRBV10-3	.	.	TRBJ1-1	TGTGCCATCAGGGAGGGCGGATCTGAAGCTTTCTTT	CAIREGGSEAFF
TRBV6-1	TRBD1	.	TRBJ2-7	TGTGCCAGCAGGTCTGGGACAGGGGGGAACAACGAGCAGTACTTC	CASRSGTGGNNEQYF
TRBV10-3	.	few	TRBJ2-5	TGTGCCATCAGGGGGAGCGGCCAAGAGACCCAGTACTTC	CAIRGSGQETQYF
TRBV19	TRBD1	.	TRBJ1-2	TGTGCCAGTAGCCGTGCCGGGACAGCTACTAACTATGGCTACACCTTC	CASSRAGTATNYGYTF
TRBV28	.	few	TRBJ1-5	TGTGCCAGCAGCTCCCTTAGCAATCAGCCCCAGCATTTT	CASSSLSNQPQHF
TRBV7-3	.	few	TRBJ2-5	TGTGCCAGCAGCTTAACCCACAGGGCAGAGACCCAGTACTTC	CASSLTHRAETQYF
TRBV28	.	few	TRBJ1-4	TGTGCCAGCAGATCCGTAGAAAAACTGTTTTTT	CASRSVEKLFF
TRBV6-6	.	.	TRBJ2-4	TGTGCCAGCAGTTTTGGGGTTGACAAAAACATTCAGTACTTC	CASSFGVDKNIQYF
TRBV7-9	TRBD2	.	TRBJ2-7	TGTGCCAGCAGCTTAAACCTAGCGGGGCACTCCTACGAGCAGTACTTC	CASSLNLAGHSYEQYF
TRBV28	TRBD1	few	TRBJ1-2	TGTGCCAGCAGTTTGGGACAGGCTGGCTACACCTTC	CASSLGQAGYTF
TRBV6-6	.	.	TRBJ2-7	TGTGCCAGCAGTTACCACAGGTGGTCGGGGGAGCAGTACTTC	CASSYHRWSGEQYF
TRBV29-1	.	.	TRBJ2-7	TGCAGCGCCGGTGGGGGGGCTGGCTCCTACGAGCAGTACTTC	CSAGGGAGSYEQYF
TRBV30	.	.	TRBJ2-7	TGTGCCTGGAGTAACCGGACACCGGAGCAGTACTTC	CAWSNRTPEQYF